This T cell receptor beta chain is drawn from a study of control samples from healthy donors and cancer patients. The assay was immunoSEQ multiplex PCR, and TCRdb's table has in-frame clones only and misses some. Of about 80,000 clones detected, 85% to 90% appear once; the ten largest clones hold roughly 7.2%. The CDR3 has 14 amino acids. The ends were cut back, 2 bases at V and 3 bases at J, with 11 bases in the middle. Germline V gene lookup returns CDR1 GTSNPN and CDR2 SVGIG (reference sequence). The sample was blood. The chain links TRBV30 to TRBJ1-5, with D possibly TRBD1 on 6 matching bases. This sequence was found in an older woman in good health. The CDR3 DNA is TGTGCCTGGAGTATGGGGGCCTTCAATCAGCCCCAGCATTTT. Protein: CAWSMGAFNQPQHF.